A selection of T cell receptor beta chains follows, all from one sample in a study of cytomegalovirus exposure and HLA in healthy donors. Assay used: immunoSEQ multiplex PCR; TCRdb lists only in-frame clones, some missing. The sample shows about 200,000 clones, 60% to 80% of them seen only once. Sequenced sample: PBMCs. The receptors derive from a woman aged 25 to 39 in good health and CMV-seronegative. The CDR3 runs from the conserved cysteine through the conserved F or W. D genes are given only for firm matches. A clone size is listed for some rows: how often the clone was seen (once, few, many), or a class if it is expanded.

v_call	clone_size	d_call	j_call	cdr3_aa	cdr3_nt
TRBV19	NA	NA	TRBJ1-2	CASSGWAGNPLGYTF	TGTGCCAGTAGTGGTTGGGCAGGGAACCCCTTAGGCTACACCTTC
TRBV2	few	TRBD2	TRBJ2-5	CASRTILAGGRETQYF	TGTGCCAGCAGGACCATTCTAGCGGGGGGTCGGGAGACCCAGTACTTC
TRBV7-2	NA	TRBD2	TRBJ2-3	CASSLGWGGEGTQYF	TGTGCCAGCAGCTTAGGATGGGGCGGGGAGGGGACGCAGTATTTT
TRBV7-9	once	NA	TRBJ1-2	CASSNQQFIVGYTF	TGTGCCAGCAGCAACCAACAGTTTATCGTGGGCTACACCTTC
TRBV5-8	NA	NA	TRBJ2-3	CASSPGGARDTQYF	TGTGCCAGCAGCCCCGGGGGAGCTCGGGATACGCAGTATTTT
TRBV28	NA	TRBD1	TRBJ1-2	CASRRTGAGYGYTF	TGTGCCAGCAGGAGAACAGGGGCTGGCTATGGCTACACCTTC
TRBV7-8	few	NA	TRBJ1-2	CASSAGSNYGYPF	TGTGCCAGCAGCGCCGGATCTAACTATGGCTACCCCTTC
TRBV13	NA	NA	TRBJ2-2	CASSLSYTGELFF	TGTGCCAGCAGCTTAAGCTACACCGGGGAGCTGTTTTTT
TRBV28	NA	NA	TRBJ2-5	CASRGLLRESSWQQETQYF	TGTGCCAGCAGGGGCTTACTCCGGGAGTCGAGTTGGCAACAAGAGACCCAGTACTTC
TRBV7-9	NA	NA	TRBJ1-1	CASSFGYGADTEAFF	TGTGCCAGCAGCTTTGGCTATGGAGCGGACACTGAAGCTTTCTTT
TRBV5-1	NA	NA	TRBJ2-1	CASSLDGLAYNEQFF	TGCGCCAGCAGCTTGGACGGACTGGCCTACAATGAGCAGTTCTTC
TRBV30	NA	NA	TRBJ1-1	CAWVYMYTEAFF	TGTGCCTGGGTATACATGTACACTGAAGCTTTCTTT
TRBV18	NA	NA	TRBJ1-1	CASSQGHQNTEAFF	TGTGCCAGCTCGCAGGGACACCAGAACACTGAAGCTTTCTTT
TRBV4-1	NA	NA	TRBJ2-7	CAGSQVERSSYEQYF	TGCGCCGGCAGCCAAGTGGAACGGAGCTCCTACGAGCAGTACTTC
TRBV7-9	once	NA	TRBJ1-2	CASSSGRFGGYTF	TGTGCCAGCAGCTCAGGGCGGTTCGGTGGCTACACCTTC
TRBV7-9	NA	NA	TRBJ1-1	CAYQGIDTEAFF	TGTGCCTATCAGGGGATAGACACTGAAGCTTTCTTT
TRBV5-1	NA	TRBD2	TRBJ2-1	CASSPLAGGPRNEQFF	TGCGCCAGCAGCCCCCTAGCGGGAGGGCCGAGGAATGAGCAGTTCTTC
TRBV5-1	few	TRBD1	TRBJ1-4	CASSPGGQDEKLFF	TGCGCCAGCAGCCCGGGGGGACAGGATGAAAAACTGTTTTTT
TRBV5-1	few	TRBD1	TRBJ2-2	CASGRTGGPGELFF	TGCGCCAGTGGCCGGACAGGGGGACCCGGGGAGCTGTTTTTT
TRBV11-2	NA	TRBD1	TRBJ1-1	CASSLDGTVTEAFF	TGTGCCAGCAGCTTAGACGGGACAGTTACTGAAGCTTTCTTT
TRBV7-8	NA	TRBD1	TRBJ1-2	CASSLAQQGYGYTF	TGTGCCAGCAGCTTAGCGCAACAGGGGTATGGCTACACCTTC
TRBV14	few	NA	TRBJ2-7	CASSQAIGVLSPYEQYF	TGTGCCAGCAGCCAAGCTATAGGGGTGCTGTCTCCCTACGAGCAGTACTTC
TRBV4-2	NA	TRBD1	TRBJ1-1	CASSPRTGRNTEAFF	TGTGCCAGCAGCCCCAGGACAGGGAGGAACACTGAAGCTTTCTTT
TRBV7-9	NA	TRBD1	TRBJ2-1	CASSQGTGGYNEQFF	TGTGCCAGCAGCCAGGGGACAGGGGGATACAATGAGCAGTTCTTC
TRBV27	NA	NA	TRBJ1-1	CASSPKWAGLNTEAFF	TGTGCCAGCAGCCCAAAGTGGGCAGGGCTGAACACTGAAGCTTTCTTT
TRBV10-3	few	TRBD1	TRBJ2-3	CAISEGVQGALDTQYF	TGTGCCATCAGTGAGGGTGTACAGGGGGCGTTAGATACGCAGTATTTT
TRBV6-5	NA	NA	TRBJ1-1	CASRNERFEAFF	TGTGCCAGCAGAAACGAGCGATTTGAAGCTTTCTTT
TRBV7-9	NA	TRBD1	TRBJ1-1	CASSSQGAQPVNTEAFF	TGTGCCAGCAGCTCTCAGGGGGCGCAACCGGTGAACACTGAAGCTTTCTTT
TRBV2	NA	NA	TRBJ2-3	CASSEPFTDTQYF	TGTGCCAGCAGTGAACCGTTCACAGATACGCAGTATTTT
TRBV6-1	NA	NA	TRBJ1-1	CASGRRSWGTEAFF	TGTGCCAGCGGCCGGAGGTCTTGGGGCACTGAAGCTTTCTTT
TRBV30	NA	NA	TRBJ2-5	CAWSAGRGDSGTQYF	TGTGCCTGGAGTGCGGGGCGGGGGGACAGCGGGACCCAGTACTTC
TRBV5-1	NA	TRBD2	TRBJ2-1	CASSTGAGGSYNEQFF	TGCGCCAGCAGCACCGGCGCGGGGGGCTCCTACAATGAGCAGTTCTTC
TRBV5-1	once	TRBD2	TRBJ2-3	CASYLAEVTDTQYF	TGCGCCAGCTACCTAGCGGAAGTCACAGATACGCAGTATTTT
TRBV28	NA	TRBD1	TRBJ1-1	CASSLGQGAPGNTEAFF	TGTGCCAGCAGTTTGGGACAGGGGGCGCCGGGAAACACTGAAGCTTTCTTT
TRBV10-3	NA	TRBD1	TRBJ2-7	CAISATGQTYEQYF	TGTGCCATCAGTGCGACGGGACAGACCTACGAGCAGTACTTC
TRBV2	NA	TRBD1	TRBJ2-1	CASGWEQGDSYNEQFF	TGTGCCAGCGGCTGGGAACAGGGGGACTCCTACAATGAGCAGTTCTTC
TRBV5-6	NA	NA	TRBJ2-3	CASSLGAGWDTDTQYF	TGTGCCAGCAGCTTGGGTGCGGGATGGGACACAGATACGCAGTATTTT
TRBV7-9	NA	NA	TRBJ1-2	CASSLDTNGYTF	TGTGCCAGCAGCTTAGACACGAACGGCTACACCTTC
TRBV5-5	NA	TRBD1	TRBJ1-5	CASSFRTGNGNQPQHF	TGTGCCAGCAGCTTCCGGACAGGGAATGGCAATCAGCCCCAGCATTTT
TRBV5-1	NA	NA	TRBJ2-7	CASSFTGSYEQYF	TGCGCCAGCAGCTTTACAGGTTCCTACGAGCAGTACTTC
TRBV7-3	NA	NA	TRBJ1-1	CASSLRGGPSEAFF	TGTGCCAGCAGCTTAAGGGGGGGGCCGTCTGAAGCTTTCTTT
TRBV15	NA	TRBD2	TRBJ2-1	CATSRGGNEDNEQFF	TGTGCCACCAGCAGGGGGGGGAATGAGGACAATGAGCAGTTCTTC
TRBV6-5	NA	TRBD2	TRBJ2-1	CASSYLAGHEQFF	TGTGCCAGCAGTTACCTAGCGGGACATGAGCAGTTCTTC
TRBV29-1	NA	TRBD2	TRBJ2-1	CSVDRRLAYNEQFF	TGCAGCGTGGACCGGCGACTAGCGTACAATGAGCAGTTCTTC
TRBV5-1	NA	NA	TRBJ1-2	CASSPVPESGAGYTF	TGCGCCAGCAGCCCAGTCCCCGAGTCAGGGGCTGGCTACACCTTC
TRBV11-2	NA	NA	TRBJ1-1	CASSLFSSTEAFF	TGTGCCAGCAGCTTATTTTCGAGCACTGAAGCTTTCTTT
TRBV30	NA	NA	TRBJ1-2	CAWSVGPGKANYGYTF	TGTGCCTGGAGTGTTGGTCCGGGAAAAGCTAACTATGGCTACACCTTC
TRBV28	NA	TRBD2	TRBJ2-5	CASQSGRIREQYF	TGTGCCAGCCAAAGCGGGAGGATTCGGGAGCAGTACTTC
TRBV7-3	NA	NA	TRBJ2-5	CASSLEGDPKTQYF	TGTGCCAGCAGCTTAGAGGGAGACCCCAAGACCCAGTACTTC
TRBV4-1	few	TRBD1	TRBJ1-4	CASSQRLGTVNEKLFF	TGCGCCAGCAGCCAAAGGCTCGGGACAGTCAATGAAAAACTGTTTTTT
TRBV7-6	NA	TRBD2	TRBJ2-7	CASSLGGGEQYF	TGTGCCAGCAGCTTAGGGGGGGGCGAGCAGTACTTC
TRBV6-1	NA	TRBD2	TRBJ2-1	CASSELAGGHNEQFF	TGTGCCAGCAGTGAACTAGCGGGAGGTCACAATGAGCAGTTCTTC
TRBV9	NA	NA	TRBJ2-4	CASSVGPTTGQIQYF	TGTGCCAGCAGCGTAGGCCCCACGACAGGCCAAATTCAGTACTTC
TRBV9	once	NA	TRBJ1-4	CASSPEWAGIGEKLFF	TGTGCCAGCAGCCCCGAGTGGGCAGGGATAGGGGAAAAACTGTTTTTT
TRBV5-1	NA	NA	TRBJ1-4	CASSVTGDNEKLFF	TGCGCCAGCAGCGTGACAGGAGATAATGAAAAACTGTTTTTT
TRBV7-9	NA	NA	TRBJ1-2	CASSYGYGYTF	TGTGCCAGCAGCTACGGCTATGGCTACACCTTC
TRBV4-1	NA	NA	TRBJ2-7	CASSQGGGYEQYF	TGCGCCAGCAGCCAGGGAGGGGGCTACGAGCAGTACTTC